This note documents a single TCR beta chain sequence. Relative to the germline gene, one junction end is altered; a read error may explain this. This sample is drawn from a study of Graves' ophthalmopathy and Graves' hyperthyroidism. Amplification of TCR beta CDR3 regions used RNA transcripts. First-round RT-PCR with HTBI primers preceded a second-round multiplex PCR. TCRdb processed the multiplex PCR reads anew with MiXCR; each CDR3 protein has one entry. The table shows about 600,000 distinct CDR3 sequences, with about 35% occurring only once. Per the germline V gene, CDR1 is SSHAT and CDR2 is FNYEAQ (reference sequence). The length of the CDR3 is 14 residues.

Input material: peripheral blood or thyroid tissue (not recorded which). This clonotype originated in an adult man with Graves' hyperthyroidism. This chain uses TRBV7-7 with TRBJ2-6; TRBD1 agrees at 7 bases. Here the CDR3 reads CASSFGTGVNVLTF. The CDR3 DNA is TGTGCTAGCAGCTTCGGAACAGGGGTGAACGTCCTGACTTTC.